This T cell receptor (beta chain) was captured by sequencing in a study of CD8 T cells in Susac syndrome. This clonotype came up once. The V gene lost 6 bases and the J gene lost 5 bases, with 16 bases spanning the gap. CDR1 is MGHDK, CDR2 SYGVNS, per germline. The length of the CDR3 is 14 residues. The authors reverse transcribed about 0.5 to 1 ug RNA with random hexamers. By means of immunoSEQ multiplex PCR, TCR beta CDR3 spanning 54 Vbeta and 13 Jbeta underwent amplification. Each CDR3 protein gets one entry after TCRdb re-called the immunoSEQ multiplex PCR reads with MiXCR. Here the sample spans some 76,000 distinct CDR3 sequences, roughly 90% being singletons. Sequencing of TCR beta was undertaken in CD8+ and CD4+ T cells derived from blood. The multiple sclerosis control group was made up of treatment-naive patients with stable or active relapsing-remitting disease. TEMRA cells were FACS-enriched, with CD8+ and CD4+ T cells isolated negatively.

Sequenced sample: CD8+ T cells from PBMCs. The TCR comes from a human donor with multiple sclerosis. This chain joins TRBV25-1 and TRBJ2-5; tentatively, D is TRBD2 (7 bases). CDR3 nucleotides: TGTGCCAGCAGGGCCCCGGGGGGCCGGGAGACCCAGTACTTC. This codes for CASRAPGGRETQYF.